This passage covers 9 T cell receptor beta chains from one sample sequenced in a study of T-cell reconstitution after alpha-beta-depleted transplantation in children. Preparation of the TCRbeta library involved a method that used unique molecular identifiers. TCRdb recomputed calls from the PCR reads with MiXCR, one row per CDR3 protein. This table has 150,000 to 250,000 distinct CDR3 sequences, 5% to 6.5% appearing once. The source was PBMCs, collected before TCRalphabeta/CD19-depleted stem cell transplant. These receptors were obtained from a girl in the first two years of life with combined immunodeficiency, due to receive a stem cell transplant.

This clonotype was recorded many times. CDR3 sequence reads: CASSLIAGLSYNEQFF. The CDR3 nucleotides read TGTGCCAGCAGCTTAATAGCGGGCCTTTCCTACAATGAGCAGTTCTTC. The J gene is TRBJ2-1, the V gene TRBV7-2; 7 nucleotides line up with TRBD2. The germline V gene encodes CDR1 SGHTA and CDR2 FQGNSA. The J segment lost 1 base and the V segment lost 2 bases, leaving 5 bases of the junction unmatched. This CDR3 is built from 16 residues.

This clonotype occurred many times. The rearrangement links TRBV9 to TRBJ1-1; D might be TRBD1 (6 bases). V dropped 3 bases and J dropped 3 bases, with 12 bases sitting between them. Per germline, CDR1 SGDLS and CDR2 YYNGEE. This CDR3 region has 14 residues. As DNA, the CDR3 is TGTGCCAGCAGCGCCTATCAGGGGTACACTGAAGCTTTCTTT. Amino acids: CASSAYQGYTEAFF.

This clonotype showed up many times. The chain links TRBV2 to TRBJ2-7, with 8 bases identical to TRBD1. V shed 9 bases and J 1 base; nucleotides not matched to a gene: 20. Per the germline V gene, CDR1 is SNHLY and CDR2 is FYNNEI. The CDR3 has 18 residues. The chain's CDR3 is CARRGSSGDRGGSYEQYF. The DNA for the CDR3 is TGTGCCAGAAGAGGTTCTTCGGGAGACAGGGGAGGATCCTACGAGCAGTACTTC.

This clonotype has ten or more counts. This chain's CDR3 is CASSFTRGIGNTGELFF. The CDR3 region has the DNA TGCGCCAGCAGCTTTACAAGGGGGATCGGAAACACCGGGGAGCTGTTTTTT. The rearrangement uses TRBV5-1 and TRBJ2-2; possibly TRBD1 for D (6 bases). The CDR3 is 17 residues long. V lost 2 bases and J 2 bases, leaving 16 bases between the germline ends. Germline V CDR1 and CDR2: SGHRS, YFSETQ.

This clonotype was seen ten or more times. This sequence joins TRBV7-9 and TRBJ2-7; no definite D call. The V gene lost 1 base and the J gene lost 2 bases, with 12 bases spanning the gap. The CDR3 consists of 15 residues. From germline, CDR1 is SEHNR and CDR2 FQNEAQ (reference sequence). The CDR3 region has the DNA TGTGCCAGCAGCTTAGACCGGGCAGCTACCTACGAGCAGTACTTC. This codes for CASSLDRAATYEQYF. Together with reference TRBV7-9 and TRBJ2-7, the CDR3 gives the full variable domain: DTGVSQNPRHKITKRGQNVTFRCDPISEHNRLYWYRQTLGQGPEFLTYFQNEAQLEKSRLLSDRFSAERPKGSFSTLEIQRTEQGDSAMYLCASSLDRAATYEQYFGPGTRLTVT.

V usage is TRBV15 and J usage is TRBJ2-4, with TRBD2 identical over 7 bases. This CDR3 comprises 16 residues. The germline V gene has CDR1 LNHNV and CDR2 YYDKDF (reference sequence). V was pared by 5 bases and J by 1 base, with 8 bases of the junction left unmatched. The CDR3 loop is CATSSRGGWAKNIQYF. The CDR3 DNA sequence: TGTGCCACCAGCTCCCGGGGAGGGTGGGCCAAAAACATTCAGTACTTC. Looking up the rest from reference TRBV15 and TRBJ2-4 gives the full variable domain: DAMVIQNPRYQVTQFGKPVTLSCSQTLNHNVMYWYQQKSSQAPKLLFHYYDKDFNNEADTPDNFQSRRPNTSFCFLDIRSPGLGDTAMYLCATSSRGGWAKNIQYFGAGTRLSVL.

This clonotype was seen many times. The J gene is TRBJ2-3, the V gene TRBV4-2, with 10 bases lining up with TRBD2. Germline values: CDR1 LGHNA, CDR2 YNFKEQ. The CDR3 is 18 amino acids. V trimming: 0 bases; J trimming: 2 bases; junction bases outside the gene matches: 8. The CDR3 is CASSQELASGGYTDTQYF. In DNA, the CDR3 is TGTGCCAGCAGCCAAGAATTGGCTAGCGGGGGATACACAGATACGCAGTATTTT.

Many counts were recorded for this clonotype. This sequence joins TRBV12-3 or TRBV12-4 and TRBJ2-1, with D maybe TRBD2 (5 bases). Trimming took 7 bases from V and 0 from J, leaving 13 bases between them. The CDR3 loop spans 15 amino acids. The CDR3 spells CASNSPGSSYNEQFF. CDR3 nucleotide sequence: TGTGCCAGCAACTCCCCGGGGAGCTCCTACAATGAGCAGTTCTTC.

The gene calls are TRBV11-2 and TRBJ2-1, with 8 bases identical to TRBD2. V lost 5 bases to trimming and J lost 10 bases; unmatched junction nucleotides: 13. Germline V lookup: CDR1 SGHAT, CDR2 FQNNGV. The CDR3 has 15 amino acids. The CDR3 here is CASSPEVAGLPEQFF. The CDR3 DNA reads TGTGCCAGCAGCCCCGAGGTAGCGGGACTGCCAGAGCAGTTCTTC.